This TCR beta chain was identified in a study of T-cell memory formation after mild COVID-19. About the study: Largely, TCR clusters stayed within a single donor. Study results and limitations: Day 15 to 85 contractors were CD4/CD8 balanced; later expanders leaned CD4+. Contracting CD4+ clones sat mainly in CM and EM; CD8+ in EMRA. What remained unconfirmed was the SARS-CoV-2 specificity of second-wave clones peaking on day 37.

This CDR3 is built from 16 residues. As for this clonotype: Its antigen is still unknown.

TCRdb reanalysed the 5' RACE reads using MiXCR and keeps one entry per CDR3 protein. The sample includes 250,000 to 400,000 distinct CDR3 sequences, 14% seen only once; the top ten take about 21%. The clonotype was recovered from a man aged 18 to 35 who had mild COVID-19 (a few samples of this study predate the infection). Cell type and time point are not known. The material sequenced was PBMCs or a T cell subset sorted from them (not recorded which). The chain is built from TRBV21-1 and TRBJ2-3; TRBD1, the D gene given by the table, was not confirmed from the DNA. TRBV21-1 is given as a pseudogene. The CDR3 DNA is TGTGCCAGCAGCAAAGATGGCGGGATCCCGGGGAATACGCAGTATTTT. The encoded protein is CASSKDGGIPGNTQYF.